These 9 T cell receptor beta chains originate from one sample sequenced in a study of blood T cell repertoires in COVID-19. Clones were sequenced by immunoSEQ multiplex PCR, and TCRdb holds only the in-frame ones, with some missing. The data contain approximately 140,000 clones, over 65% of them singletons. The sequencing input was peripheral blood. These receptors were collected from a man aged 65 to 79 with acute or convalescent COVID-19.

The rearrangement links TRBV14 to TRBJ2-3; 14 nucleotides align to TRBD2. The trim removed 4 bases at V and 5 bases at J, leaving 5 bases unmatched. This CDR3 has 16 amino acids. CDR1 SGHDN and CDR2 FVKESK come from the germline V gene. The DNA of the CDR3 is TGTGCCAGCAGCCCCGGACTAGCGGGGGGCGGAGATACGCAGTATTTT. Translated: CASSPGLAGGGDTQYF.

This clone was seen only once. This sequence joins TRBV5-1 and TRBJ1-6; D possibly corresponds to TRBD1 (5 bases). Trimming removed 0 bases from V and 5 bases from J, with 12 bases in between. This CDR3 is 16 amino acids long. In germline, CDR1 is SGHRS, CDR2 YFSETQ. Written as DNA, the CDR3 is TGCGCCAGCAGCTTGGAGGGGCCCGGCCATAATTCACCCCTCCACTTT. It codes for CASSLEGPGHNSPLHF.

This clone appeared once. This chain joins TRBV6-2 or TRBV6-3 and TRBJ2-1; 12 bases match TRBD2. Germline CDR1 reads MNHEY; CDR2 reads SVGEGT. This CDR3 spans 15 amino acids. With V trimmed by 4 bases and J by 3 bases, 1 base remained unmatched. In DNA, the CDR3 is TGTGCCAGCAGTTTGACTAGCGGGAGCTACAATGAGCAGTTCTTC. Its translation: CASSLTSGSYNEQFF.

The V and J genes are TRBV11-3 and TRBJ2-5; 7 bases agree with TRBD1. Germline lookup yields CDR1 SGHNT and CDR2 YENEEA. Unmatched junction bases numbered 5, after V lost 5 bases and J lost 5 bases. The CDR3 totals 13 residues. DNA for the CDR3: TGTGCCAGCAGCCAAGACAGGGAGGAGACCCAGTACTTC. This gives the protein CASSQDREETQYF.

V and J are TRBV5-1 and TRBJ1-4, with D hard to call. The CDR3 contains 16 residues. Germline assignment: CDR1 SGHRS and CDR2 YFSETQ. V gave up 4 bases and J gave up 2 bases, with 15 bases separating them. The CDR3 nucleotides read TGCGCCAGCAGCCCCCAAGGCACGCGGACTAATGAAAAACTGTTTTTT. It encodes CASSPQGTRTNEKLFF.

The chain couples TRBV7-9 to TRBJ1-3; D possibly corresponds to TRBD1 (6 bases). V was shortened by 5 bases and J by 0 bases, with 8 bases between the two germline ends. The CDR3 length is 14 residues. Germline CDR1 reads SEHNR; CDR2 reads FQNEAQ (reference sequence). CDR3 nucleotide sequence: TGTGCCAGCAGCACAGGGACCTCTGGAAACACCATATATTTT. Protein: CASSTGTSGNTIYF.

This chain joins TRBV2 and TRBJ2-1; 11 bases agree with TRBD2. Losses at the gene ends were 6 bases for V and 3 bases for J; bases not matched to a gene: 4. The germline V gene encodes CDR1 SNHLY and CDR2 FYNNEI. There are 15 residues in the CDR3. CDR3 region: CASSQTSGIYNEQFF. The CDR3 DNA follows: TGTGCCAGCAGCCAGACTAGCGGGATCTACAATGAGCAGTTCTTC.

The V gene is TRBV15, the J gene TRBJ1-4; D not certain. V was shortened by 5 bases and J by 1 base, with 14 bases between the two germline ends. The CDR3 has 16 amino acids. Germline V gives CDR1 LNHNV, CDR2 YYDKDF (reference sequence). CDR3 sequence (DNA): TGTGCCACCAGCTCCGATACCTCGGGAACTAATGAAAAACTGTTTTTT. It translates to CATSSDTSGTNEKLFF.

The chain recombines TRBV6-5 with TRBJ2-5, with D unresolved. V was cut by 7 bases and J by 5 bases, with 11 bases left in between. Germline CDR1 and CDR2: MNHEY and SVGAGI. There are 12 residues in the CDR3. CDR3 loop: CASMAPQETQYF. Written as DNA, the CDR3 is TGTGCCAGCATGGCCCCGCAGGAGACCCAGTACTTC.